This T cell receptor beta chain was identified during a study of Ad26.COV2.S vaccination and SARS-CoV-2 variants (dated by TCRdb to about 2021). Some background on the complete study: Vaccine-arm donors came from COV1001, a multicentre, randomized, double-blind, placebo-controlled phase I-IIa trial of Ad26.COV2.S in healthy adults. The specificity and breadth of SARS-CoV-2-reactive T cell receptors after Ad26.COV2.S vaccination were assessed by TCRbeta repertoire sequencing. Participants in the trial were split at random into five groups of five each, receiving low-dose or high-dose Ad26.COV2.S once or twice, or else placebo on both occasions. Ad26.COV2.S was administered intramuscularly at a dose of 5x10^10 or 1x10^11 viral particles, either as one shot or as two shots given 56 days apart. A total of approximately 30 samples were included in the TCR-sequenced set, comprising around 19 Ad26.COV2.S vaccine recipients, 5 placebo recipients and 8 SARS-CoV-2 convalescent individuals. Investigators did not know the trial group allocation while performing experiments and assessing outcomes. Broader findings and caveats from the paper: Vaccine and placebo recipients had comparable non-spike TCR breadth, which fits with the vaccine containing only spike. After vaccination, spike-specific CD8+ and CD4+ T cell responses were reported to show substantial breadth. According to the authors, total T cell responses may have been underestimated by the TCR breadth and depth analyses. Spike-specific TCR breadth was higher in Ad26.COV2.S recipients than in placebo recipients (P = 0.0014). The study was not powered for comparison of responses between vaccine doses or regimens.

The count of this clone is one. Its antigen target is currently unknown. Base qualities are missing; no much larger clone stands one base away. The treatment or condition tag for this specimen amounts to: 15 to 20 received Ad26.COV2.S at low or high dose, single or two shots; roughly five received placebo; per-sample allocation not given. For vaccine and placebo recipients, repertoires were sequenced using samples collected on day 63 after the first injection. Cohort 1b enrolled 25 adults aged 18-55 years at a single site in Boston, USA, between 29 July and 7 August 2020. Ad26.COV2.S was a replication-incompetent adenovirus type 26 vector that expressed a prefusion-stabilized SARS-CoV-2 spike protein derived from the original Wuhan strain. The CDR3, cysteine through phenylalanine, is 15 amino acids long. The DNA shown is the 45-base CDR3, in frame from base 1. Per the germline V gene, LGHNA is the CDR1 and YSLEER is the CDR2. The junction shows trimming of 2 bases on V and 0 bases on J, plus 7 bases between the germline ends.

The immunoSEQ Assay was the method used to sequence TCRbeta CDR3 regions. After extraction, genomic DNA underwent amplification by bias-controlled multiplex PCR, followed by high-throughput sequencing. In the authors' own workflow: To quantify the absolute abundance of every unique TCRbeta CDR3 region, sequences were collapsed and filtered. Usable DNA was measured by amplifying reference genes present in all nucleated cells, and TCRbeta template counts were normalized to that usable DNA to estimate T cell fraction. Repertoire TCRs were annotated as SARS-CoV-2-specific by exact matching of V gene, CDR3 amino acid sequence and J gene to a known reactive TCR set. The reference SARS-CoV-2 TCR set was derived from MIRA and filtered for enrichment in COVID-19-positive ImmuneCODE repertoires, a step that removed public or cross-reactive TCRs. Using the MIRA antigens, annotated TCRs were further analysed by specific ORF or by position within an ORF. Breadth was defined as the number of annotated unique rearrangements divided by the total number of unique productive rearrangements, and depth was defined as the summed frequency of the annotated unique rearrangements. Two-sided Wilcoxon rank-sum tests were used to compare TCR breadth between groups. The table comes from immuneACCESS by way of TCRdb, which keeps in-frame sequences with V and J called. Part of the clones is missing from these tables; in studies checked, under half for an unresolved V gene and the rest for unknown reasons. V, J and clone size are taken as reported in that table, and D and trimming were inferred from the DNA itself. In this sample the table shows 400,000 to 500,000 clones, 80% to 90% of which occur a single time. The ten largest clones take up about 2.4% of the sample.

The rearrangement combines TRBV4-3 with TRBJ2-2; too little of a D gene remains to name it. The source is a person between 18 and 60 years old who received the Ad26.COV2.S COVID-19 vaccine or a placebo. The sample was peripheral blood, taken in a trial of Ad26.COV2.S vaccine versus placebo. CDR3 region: CASSQPTPNTGELFF. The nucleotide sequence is TGCGCCAGCAGCCAACCAACACCGAACACCGGGGAGCTGTTTTTT.